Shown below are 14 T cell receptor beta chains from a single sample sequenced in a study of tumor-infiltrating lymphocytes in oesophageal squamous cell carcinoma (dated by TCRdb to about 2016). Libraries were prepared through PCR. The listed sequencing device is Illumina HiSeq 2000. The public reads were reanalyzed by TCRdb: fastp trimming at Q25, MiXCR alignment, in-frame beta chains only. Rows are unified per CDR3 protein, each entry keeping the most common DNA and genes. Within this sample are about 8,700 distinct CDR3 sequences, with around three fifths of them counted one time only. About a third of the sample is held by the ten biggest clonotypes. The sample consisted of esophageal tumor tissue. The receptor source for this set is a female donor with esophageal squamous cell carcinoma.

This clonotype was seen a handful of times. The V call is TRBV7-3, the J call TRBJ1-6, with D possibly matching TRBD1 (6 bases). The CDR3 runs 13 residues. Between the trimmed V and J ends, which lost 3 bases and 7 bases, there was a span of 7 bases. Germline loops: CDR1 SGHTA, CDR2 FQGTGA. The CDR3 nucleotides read TGTGCCAGCAGCTTGGGGGCCAATTCACCCCTCCACTTT. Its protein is CASSLGANSPLHF.

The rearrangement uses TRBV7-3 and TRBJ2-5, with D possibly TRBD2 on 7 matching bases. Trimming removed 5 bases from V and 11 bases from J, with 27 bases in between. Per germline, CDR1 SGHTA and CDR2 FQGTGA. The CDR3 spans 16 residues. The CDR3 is CASSPMGGGTYNEQYF. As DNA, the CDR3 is TGTGCCAGCAGCCCAATGGGAGGGGGTACCTACAATGAGCAGTACTTC.

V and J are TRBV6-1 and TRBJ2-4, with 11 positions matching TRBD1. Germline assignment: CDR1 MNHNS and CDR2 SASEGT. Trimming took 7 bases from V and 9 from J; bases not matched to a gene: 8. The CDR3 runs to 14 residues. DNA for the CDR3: TGTGCCAGCATTAAGGACAGGGGGCCTAGCATTCAGTACTTC. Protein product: CASIKDRGPSIQYF.

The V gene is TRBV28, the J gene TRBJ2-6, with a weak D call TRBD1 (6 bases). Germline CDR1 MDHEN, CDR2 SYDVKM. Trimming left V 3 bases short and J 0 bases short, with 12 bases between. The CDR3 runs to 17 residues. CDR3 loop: CASSLGAGTSGANVLTF. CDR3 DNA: TGTGCCAGCAGTTTGGGGGCAGGGACCTCTGGGGCCAACGTCCTGACTTTC.

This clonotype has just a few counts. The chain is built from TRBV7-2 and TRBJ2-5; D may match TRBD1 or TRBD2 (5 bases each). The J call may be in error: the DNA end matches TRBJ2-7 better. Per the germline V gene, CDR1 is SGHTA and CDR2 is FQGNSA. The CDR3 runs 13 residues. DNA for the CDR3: TGTGCCAGCAGCTTAGGGGGGAACTACGAGCAGTACTTC. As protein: CASSLGGNYEQYF.

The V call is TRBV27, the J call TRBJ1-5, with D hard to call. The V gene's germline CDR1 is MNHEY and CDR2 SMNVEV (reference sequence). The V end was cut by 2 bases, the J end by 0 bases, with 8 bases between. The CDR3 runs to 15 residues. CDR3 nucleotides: TGTGCCAGCAGTTTAGTTAGGGATAGCAATCAGCCCCAGCATTTT. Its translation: CASSLVRDSNQPQHF.

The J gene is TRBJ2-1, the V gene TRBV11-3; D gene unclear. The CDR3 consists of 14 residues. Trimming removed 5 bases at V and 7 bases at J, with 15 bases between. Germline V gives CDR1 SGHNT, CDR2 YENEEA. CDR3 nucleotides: TGTGCCAGCAGCCCATCAGCCGTGGTAAATGAGCAGTTCTTC. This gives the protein CASSPSAVVNEQFF.

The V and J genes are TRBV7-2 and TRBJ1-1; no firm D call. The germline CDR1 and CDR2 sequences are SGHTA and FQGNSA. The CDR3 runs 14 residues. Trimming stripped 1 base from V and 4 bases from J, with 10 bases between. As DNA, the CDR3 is TGTGCCAGCAGCTTAGTTGGGAGGAGCACTGAAGCTTTCTTT. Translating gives CASSLVGRSTEAFF.

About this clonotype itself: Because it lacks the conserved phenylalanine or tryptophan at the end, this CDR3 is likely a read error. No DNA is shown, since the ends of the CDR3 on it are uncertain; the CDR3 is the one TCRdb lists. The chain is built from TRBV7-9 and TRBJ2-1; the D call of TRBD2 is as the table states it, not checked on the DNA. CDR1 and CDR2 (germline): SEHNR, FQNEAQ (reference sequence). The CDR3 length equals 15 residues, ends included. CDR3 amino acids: CASSVGLVNEQFFGA.

CDR3 loop: CASSLTSGQEETQYF. CDR3 nucleotides: TGTGCCAGCAGCTTGACCTCGGGACAGGAAGAGACCCAGTACTTC. The chain has TRBV5-5 and TRBJ2-4; 8 bases map to TRBD1. The assigned J gene may be wrong: the sequence end matches TRBJ2-5 better. The CDR3 is 15 amino acids. Germline lookup yields CDR1 SGHKS and CDR2 YYEKEE (reference sequence).

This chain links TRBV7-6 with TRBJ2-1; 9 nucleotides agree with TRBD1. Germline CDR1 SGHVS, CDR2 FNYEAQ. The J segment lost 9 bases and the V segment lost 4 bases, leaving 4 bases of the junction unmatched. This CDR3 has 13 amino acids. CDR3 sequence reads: CASSWDRESEQFF. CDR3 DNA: TGTGCCAGCAGCTGGGACAGGGAAAGTGAGCAGTTCTTC.

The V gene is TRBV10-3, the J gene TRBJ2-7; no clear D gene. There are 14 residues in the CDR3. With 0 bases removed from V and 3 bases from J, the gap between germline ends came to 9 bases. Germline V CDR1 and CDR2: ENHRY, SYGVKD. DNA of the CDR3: TGTGCCATCAGTGAGTCCGAAGGGTTCTACGAGCAGTACTTC. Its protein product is CAISESEGFYEQYF.

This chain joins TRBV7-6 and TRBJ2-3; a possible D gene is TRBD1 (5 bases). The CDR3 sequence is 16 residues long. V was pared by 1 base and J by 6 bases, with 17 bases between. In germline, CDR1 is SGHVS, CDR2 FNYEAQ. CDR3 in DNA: TGTGCCAGCAGCTTAGAACCCTTCACAGGAGAGGATACGCAGTATTTT. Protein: CASSLEPFTGEDTQYF.

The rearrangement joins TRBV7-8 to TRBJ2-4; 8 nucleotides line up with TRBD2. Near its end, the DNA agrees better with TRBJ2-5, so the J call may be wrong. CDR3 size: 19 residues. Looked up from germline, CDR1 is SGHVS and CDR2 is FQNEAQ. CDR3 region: CASSLGARLVSGNRETQYF. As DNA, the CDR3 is TGTGCCAGCAGCTTAGGGGCCCGATTAGTTAGCGGGAATCGAGAGACCCAGTACTTC.